Following are 14 T cell receptor beta chains from one sample sequenced in a study of shared clonotypes between healthy human individuals. Clones were sequenced by immunoSEQ multiplex PCR, and TCRdb holds only the in-frame ones, with some missing. This table holds 800,000 to 1,200,000 clones, approximately 80% found once. Sequencing was done on a sample of memory CD4+ T cells from PBMCs. As for subset: CD45RA-negative fraction. These receptors originate from a man in his late teens or twenties in good health. Some clones in this sample may be carry-over from other donors' samples.

A note on this clone: The junction differs from germline at one of its ends, possibly a read error. The gene calls are TRBV9 and TRBJ2-1; D is tentatively TRBD1 or TRBD2 (5 bases each). The germline V gene has CDR1 SGDLS and CDR2 YYNGEE. The CDR3 spans 12 residues. As DNA, the CDR3 is TGTGCCAGCAGCGAGTACGGGACGGATCGGGTCTTC. It translates to CASSEYGTDRVF.

V gene TRBV4-1 combines with J gene TRBJ1-2; a possible D gene is TRBD1 (6 bases). The germline V gene has CDR1 MGHRA and CDR2 YSYEKL. CDR3 length: 15 residues. Trimming removed 0 bases at V and 1 base at J, with 9 bases between. CDR3 coding DNA: TGCGCCAGCAGCCAAGACGGCAGGGGTAACTATGGCTACACCTTC. Protein sequence: CASSQDGRGNYGYTF.

As concerns this clone: The identical CDR3 is also encoded by other nucleotide sequences in the sample. This chain uses TRBV6-1 with TRBJ1-1, with no clear D. The CDR3 is 14 residues long. In germline, CDR1 is MNHNS, CDR2 SASEGT. The V and J ends lost 2 bases and 1 base respectively, with 8 bases between them. In nucleotides, the CDR3 is TGTGCCAGCAGTGAAAGGGTCGGGAACACTGAAGCTTTCTTT. Protein sequence: CASSERVGNTEAFF.

The rearrangement joins TRBV6-5 to TRBJ1-1; D unresolved. Germline CDR1 reads MNHEY; CDR2 reads SVGAGI. The CDR3 is made up of 12 amino acids. V lost 5 bases and J lost 6, with 10 bases in between. As DNA, the CDR3 is TGTGCCAGCAGTGTTCGGGGTTCTGAAGCTTTCTTT. It translates to CASSVRGSEAFF.

J is TRBJ2-2 and V is TRBV11-2, with 12 nucleotides matching TRBD2. Trimming cost V 3 bases and J 7 bases; bases outside gene matches: 9. The CDR3 loop spans 17 amino acids. Germline CDR1 reads SGHAT; CDR2 reads FQNNGV. The DNA of the CDR3 is TGTGCCAGCAGCTTTATACTAGCGGGAGGAATCGTCGGGGAGCTGTTTTTT. It yields the protein CASSFILAGGIVGELFF. The variable domain in full, completed from reference TRBV11-2 and TRBJ2-2, reads EAGVAQSPRYKIIEKRQSVAFWCNPISGHATLYWYQQILGQGPKLLIQFQNNGVVDDSQLPKDRFSAERLKGVDSTLKIQPAKLEDSAVYLCASSFILAGGIVGELFFGEGSRLTVL.

J is TRBJ2-5 and V is TRBV5-1; 8 bases fit TRBD1. The CDR3 spans 14 residues. The trim removed 7 bases at V and 0 bases at J, leaving 5 bases unmatched. CDR1 is SGHRS and CDR2 is YFSETQ in the germline V gene. CDR3 amino acids: CASSRDRNQETQYF. The CDR3 DNA reads TGCGCCAGCTCCCGGGACAGGAACCAAGAGACCCAGTACTTC. Full variable domain (rest looked up from reference TRBV5-1 and TRBJ2-5): KAGVTQTPRYLIKTRGQQVTLSCSPISGHRSVSWYQQTPGQGLQFLFEYFSETQRNKGNFPGRFSGRQFSNSRSEMNVSTLELGDSALYLCASSRDRNQETQYFGPGTRLLVL.

V usage is TRBV15 and J usage is TRBJ2-7; 9 bases line up with TRBD2. The length of the CDR3 is 15 residues. V lost 1 base to trimming and J lost 2 bases; unmatched junction nucleotides: 3. Germline V gives CDR1 LNHNV, CDR2 YYDKDF (reference sequence). The CDR3 loop is CATSRGAGGTYEQYF. CDR3 coding DNA: TGTGCCACCAGCAGAGGAGCGGGAGGTACCTACGAGCAGTACTTC.

The V and J genes are TRBV7-9 and TRBJ2-5; D is possibly TRBD2 (6 bases). The J call may not be correct, given that the DNA end is closer to TRBJ2-7. Germline V gene lookup returns CDR1 SEHNR and CDR2 FQNEAQ (reference sequence). CDR3 length equals 15 residues. For the CDR3, the DNA is TGTGCCAGCAGCTTACCGGGAGTAGGGCCCTACGAGCAGTACTTC. Its protein product is CASSLPGVGPYEQYF.

V and J are TRBV18 and TRBJ2-2, with D unclear. V lost 4 bases, J lost 0 bases, and 12 bases lay in between. Germline CDR1 is KGHSH and CDR2 is LQKENI. The CDR3 spans 16 residues. CDR3 sequence reads: CASSLQAPSNTGELFF. The CDR3 DNA sequence: TGTGCCAGCTCACTCCAGGCTCCCTCGAACACCGGGGAGCTGTTTTTT.

This rearrangement joins TRBV30 to TRBJ1-2, with D possibly TRBD1 on 5 matching bases. The CDR3 loop spans 14 amino acids. In germline, CDR1 is GTSNPN, CDR2 SVGIG (reference sequence). V was trimmed by 0 bases and J by 4 bases, leaving 12 bases between them. The CDR3 coding sequence is TGTGCCTGGAGTGTACGTCAGGGCAGCTATGGCTACACCTTC. Translation: CAWSVRQGSYGYTF.

The chain recombines TRBV10-2 with TRBJ1-1; weak D call: TRBD1 (6 bases). CDR3 length equals 13 residues. Germline values: CDR1 WSHSY, CDR2 SAAADI. Trimming stripped 5 bases from V and 6 bases from J, with 13 bases between. The CDR3 loop is CASSLYRTAEAFF. For the CDR3, the DNA is TGCGCCAGCAGTCTATACCGGACAGCTGAAGCTTTCTTT.

The J gene is TRBJ1-2, the V gene TRBV27; a possible D gene is TRBD1 (6 bases). Germline-derived CDR1 and CDR2 are MNHEY and SMNVEV (reference sequence). The CDR3 is 12 residues long. V gave up 11 bases and J gave up 6 bases, with 16 bases separating them. CDR3 residues: CARHWGADGYTF. DNA of the CDR3: TGTGCCCGCCATTGGGGGGCGGATGGCTACACCTTC.

In its sample, this clone was seen once. The same CDR3 is also encoded by other DNA sequences in this sample. V gene TRBV9 combines with J gene TRBJ1-4; TRBD1 aligns across 9 bases. With V trimmed by 2 bases and J by 7 bases, 3 bases remained unmatched. In germline, CDR1 is SGDLS, CDR2 YYNGEE. The CDR3 extends over 14 amino acids. The CDR3 nucleotides are TGTGCCAGCAGCGTGGACAGGGGTGGTGAAAAACTGTTTTTT. Residues: CASSVDRGGEKLFF.

CDR3 sequence reads: CASTSSGTSYNEQFF. DNA of the CDR3: TGTGCCAGCACCTCTAGCGGGACATCCTACAATGAGCAGTTCTTC. The chain has TRBV7-9 and TRBJ2-1; 9 nucleotides match TRBD2. The CDR3 covers 15 residues. The germline V gene has CDR1 SEHNR and CDR2 FQNEAQ (reference sequence). Germline trimming cut 7 bases from V and 1 base from J; bases unmatched to any gene: 5.